These T cell receptor beta chains were read from a single sample in a study of blood T cell repertoires in COVID-19. The assay was immunoSEQ multiplex PCR, and TCRdb's table has in-frame clones only and misses some. The table has 110,000 or so clones, under 90% seen once; the top ten hold 37%. The sequenced material came from peripheral blood. The receptors derive from a man older than 75 with acute or convalescent COVID-19. CDR3s include the opening cysteine and the closing phenylalanine or tryptophan. The D gene is left open where the match is weak. Only some rows state a clone size, as once, few, many or a class for expanded clones.

j_call	d_call	v_call	clone_size	cdr3_nt	cdr3_aa
TRBJ1-5	TRBD1	TRBV5-6	NA	TGTGCCAGCAGCTCGTACCTGGGACAGAATCAGCCCCAGCATTTT	CASSSYLGQNQPQHF
TRBJ2-3	NA	TRBV2	NA	TGTGCCAGCAGTGTGGAAAGCGTGGGGCACACAGATACGCAGTATTTT	CASSVESVGHTDTQYF
TRBJ1-1	TRBD1	TRBV30	once	TGTGCCTGGTACAAGGGGGCGACCACTGAAGCTTTCTTT	CAWYKGATTEAFF
TRBJ2-7	TRBD1	TRBV7-9	NA	TGTGCCAGCAGCACAGGGGCTACCTACGAGCAGTACTTC	CASSTGATYEQYF
TRBJ2-7	TRBD1	TRBV4-3	NA	TGCGCCAGCAGCCAAGACTCAGGGGGCTTCTACGAGCAGTACTTC	CASSQDSGGFYEQYF
TRBJ2-2	NA	TRBV15	NA	TGTGCCACCAGAAAATCCGGGGGGCTCGACGGGGAGCTGTTTTTT	CATRKSGGLDGELFF
TRBJ1-1	TRBD1	TRBV2	many	TGTGCCAGCAGTGCGAACAGGGGGCTGAACACTGAAGCTTTCTTT	CASSANRGLNTEAFF
TRBJ2-5	TRBD2	TRBV28	NA	TGTGCCAGCAGTGTTTCTAGCGGGTACCAAGAGACCCAGTACTTC	CASSVSSGYQETQYF
TRBJ1-1	NA	TRBV19	NA	TGTGCCAGTACCAAACTCACGGGTGAAGCTTTCTTT	CASTKLTGEAFF
TRBJ2-7	NA	TRBV7-2	NA	TGTGCCAGCAGCTCGGGTTTAGGGACACTCCAGTACTTC	CASSSGLGTLQYF
TRBJ2-7	TRBD1	TRBV27	NA	TGTGCCAGCAGTTGGACAGGGGCCTACGAGCAGTACTTC	CASSWTGAYEQYF
TRBJ2-1	TRBD1	TRBV7-2	once	TGTGCCAGCAGCCCGGGTCCGGGACAGGTCAGCGGTGAGCAGTTCTTC	CASSPGPGQVSGEQFF
TRBJ2-7	NA	TRBV30	NA	TGTGCCTGGAGTGGGGGAGGACCCTACGAGCAGTACTTC	CAWSGGGPYEQYF
TRBJ1-1	NA	TRBV6-4	NA	TGTGCCAGCAAACCGGGACATCAGAACACTGAAGCTTTCTTT	CASKPGHQNTEAFF
TRBJ1-3	TRBD1	TRBV2	NA	TGTGCCAGCAGTGACAGGGGGCATGGAAACACCATATATTTT	CASSDRGHGNTIYF
TRBJ1-1	TRBD1	TRBV5-1	NA	TGCGCCAGCAGCACGGGACAGAGTAACACTGAAGCTTTCTTT	CASSTGQSNTEAFF
TRBJ1-4	NA	TRBV4-3	NA	TGCGCCAGCAGCCACGAGGGAGGGTCTAATGAAAAACTGTTTTTT	CASSHEGGSNEKLFF
TRBJ1-2	TRBD1	TRBV6-2/TRBV6-3	NA	TGTGCCAGCAGTTACTCGATACGACAGGGGGCTCGAGGCTACACCTTC	CASSYSIRQGARGYTF
TRBJ2-7	NA	TRBV7-9	NA	TGTGCCAGCAGCTTACGAGGGGGTAGCTACGAGCAGTACTTC	CASSLRGGSYEQYF
TRBJ1-4	TRBD1	TRBV27	NA	TGTGCCAGCAGCCCGCTCCGGGACAGGGAGATGAGGAAACTGTTTTTT	CASSPLRDREMRKLFF
TRBJ1-1	NA	TRBV23-1	NA	TGCGCCCCCACGGGGGGTCTTGAAGCTTTCTTT	CAPTGGLEAFF
TRBJ1-2	TRBD1	TRBV19	once	TGTGCCAGTTCCCGAGACAGGGGCTATGGCTACACCTTC	CASSRDRGYGYTF
TRBJ2-2	NA	TRBV27	NA	TGTGCCAGCAGTCAGAAGCGAGACACCGGGGAGCTGTTTTTT	CASSQKRDTGELFF
TRBJ2-5	TRBD2	TRBV4-1	NA	TGCGCCAGCAGCCAAGATCTGGGAGGGAGGAAGACCCAGTACTTC	CASSQDLGGRKTQYF
TRBJ1-1	TRBD1	TRBV27	NA	TGTGCCAGCAGTTCATACAGGGGAGTGGGGAACACTGAAGCTTTCTTT	CASSSYRGVGNTEAFF
TRBJ2-6	NA	TRBV7-3	NA	TGTGCCAGCAGCTCCCGGAGGGCATCTGGGGCCAACGTCCTGACTTTC	CASSSRRASGANVLTF
TRBJ1-5	NA	TRBV5-6	NA	TGTGCCAGCAGTCTAAGGGGGTCTAATCAGCCCCAGCATTTT	CASSLRGSNQPQHF
TRBJ2-3	TRBD1	TRBV20-1	NA	TGCAGTGCTAGTAATATGCGGGACAGGGCTGAAGATACGCAGTATTTT	CSASNMRDRAEDTQYF
TRBJ1-1	TRBD1	TRBV14	few	TGTGCCAGCAGCCAAGTGTCAGGGGGCCGCACTGAAGCTTTCTTT	CASSQVSGGRTEAFF
TRBJ1-2	NA	TRBV5-1	NA	TGCGCCAGCAGCTCCCTAGGTGGAGGCTACACCTTC	CASSSLGGGYTF
TRBJ1-6	NA	TRBV27	NA	TGTGCCAGCAGTATATCCGTGTCCCGGACAAATTCACCCCTCCACTTT	CASSISVSRTNSPLHF
TRBJ2-6	NA	TRBV19	NA	TGTGCCAGTAGTATCCCCGGGGCTGGGGCCAACGTCCTGACTTTC	CASSIPGAGANVLTF
TRBJ1-2	TRBD1	TRBV10-2	NA	TGCGCCAGCAGTTACCGGGACAGGGCTGGGGGCTACACCTTC	CASSYRDRAGGYTF
TRBJ2-3	NA	TRBV7-9	NA	TGTGCCAGCAGCTTAGCGGGGGCTGGAGATACGCAGTATTTT	CASSLAGAGDTQYF
TRBJ1-1	TRBD1	TRBV29-1	NA	TGCAGCGTTGGGACTACAGGGGAAACTGAAGCTTTCTTT	CSVGTTGETEAFF
TRBJ1-1	NA	TRBV30	NA	TGTGCCTGGATTACTTTCATGAACACTGAAGCTTTCTTT	CAWITFMNTEAFF
TRBJ2-3	NA	TRBV12-5	NA	TGTGCTAGTGGTTTGCAAGGCAGGGGCACAGATACGCAGTATTTT	CASGLQGRGTDTQYF
TRBJ1-5	NA	TRBV28	few	TGTGCCAGCAGTTTCAGGAATCAGCCCCAGCATTTT	CASSFRNQPQHF
TRBJ1-1	TRBD1	TRBV27	NA	TGTGCCAGCAGCACCCTTAAGACAGGGGCGAACACTGAAGCTTTCTTT	CASSTLKTGANTEAFF
TRBJ1-1	NA	TRBV11-3	NA	TGTGCCAGCAGCTTACCGGGAAACACTGAAGCTTTCTTT	CASSLPGNTEAFF
TRBJ2-3	NA	TRBV24-1	NA	TGTGCCACCAGTGCGGGGAGAGGTTCAGATACGCAGTATTTT	CATSAGRGSDTQYF
TRBJ2-7	TRBD1	TRBV18	NA	TGTGCCAGCTCAGCCGGGACAGGAGACTACGAGCAGTACTTC	CASSAGTGDYEQYF
TRBJ2-3	TRBD2	TRBV9	NA	TGTGCCAGCAGCGTAGCGGCGGGAGCTACAGATACGCAGTATTTT	CASSVAAGATDTQYF
TRBJ1-3	NA	TRBV4-1	few	TGCGCCAGCAGCCAATGGGGGGTCGGAAACACCATATATTTT	CASSQWGVGNTIYF
TRBJ1-6	TRBD1	TRBV7-3	NA	TGTGCCAGCAGCCAGGGGGCTGGTTCACCCCTCCACTTT	CASSQGAGSPLHF
TRBJ2-7	TRBD2	TRBV27	NA	TGTGCCAGCACCCAGACTAGCGGGAGATACGAGCAGTACTTC	CASTQTSGRYEQYF
TRBJ2-3	TRBD1	TRBV10-3	NA	TGTGCCATCAGTGAGCCCACCGGGACAGGGGAGGCTCCAGATACGCAGTATTTT	CAISEPTGTGEAPDTQYF
TRBJ2-3	NA	TRBV9	NA	TGTGCCAGCACCCCCGGTGGCACAGATACGCAGTATTTT	CASTPGGTDTQYF
TRBJ1-5	NA	TRBV24-1	NA	TGTGCCACCAGTGACCCTCGTGGGGGGACGGGCAGTCAGCCCCAGCATTTT	CATSDPRGGTGSQPQHF
TRBJ1-1	NA	TRBV29-1	once	TGCAGCGTTGACCAGGCTACTGAAGCTTTCTTT	CSVDQATEAFF
TRBJ2-1	NA	TRBV2	once	TGTGCCAGCAGTGCTTACTACAATGAGCAGTTCTTC	CASSAYYNEQFF